These T cell receptor beta chains were read from a single sample in a study of beta chain features in type 1 diabetes. TCRdb's copy holds only in-frame clones and misses some; the assay was immunoSEQ multiplex PCR. The table lists about 230,000 clones, 9.6% of them singletons, with about 0.03% in the top ten. Sequencing input: naive CD4+ T cells from blood. The source is a woman aged 18 to 35 in good health. Both conserved end residues are part of each CDR3. The D gene is left open where the match is weak. Rows may omit the clone size; those that give it use once, few, many or a size class.

TRBV30	TRBJ1-5	TRBD1	few	CAWSAGTGGHYNQPQHF	TGTGCCTGGAGCGCCGGGACAGGGGGCCATTATAATCAGCCCCAGCATTTT
TRBV30	TRBJ1-6	TRBD1	.	CAWMGQNNSPLHF	TGTGCCTGGATGGGACAGAATAATTCACCCCTCCACTTT
TRBV19	TRBJ1-2	.	few	CASSIGQDSYGYTF	TGTGCCAGTAGTATTGGTCAAGACAGCTATGGCTACACCTTC
TRBV19	TRBJ2-4	.	few	CASSVNRLAKNIQYF	TGTGCCAGTAGTGTTAATCGACTAGCCAAAAACATTCAGTACTTC
TRBV2	TRBJ2-7	.	.	CASSEVGVADHEQYF	TGTGCCAGCAGTGAAGTGGGGGTAGCGGACCACGAGCAGTACTTC
TRBV2	TRBJ2-2	TRBD1	.	CASSRDRGNGELFF	TGTGCCAGCAGCCGGGACAGGGGAAACGGGGAGCTGTTTTTT
TRBV4-1	TRBJ2-7	.	few	CASSQIRDSYEQYF	TGCGCCAGCAGCCAGATAAGAGACTCCTACGAGCAGTACTTC
TRBV5-5	TRBJ2-7	.	few	CASSLVRAYEQYF	TGTGCCAGCAGCTTGGTCAGGGCCTACGAGCAGTACTTC
TRBV6-1	TRBJ1-1	.	.	CASSEPGQLTEAFF	TGTGCCAGCAGTGAACCCGGACAGCTCACTGAAGCTTTCTTT
TRBV7-3	TRBJ2-3	TRBD2	few	CASSQTGLHTDTQYF	TGTGCCAGCAGCCAGACGGGACTACACACAGATACGCAGTATTTT
TRBV6-4	TRBJ1-2	.	few	CASSEQGSSYGYTF	TGTGCCAGCAGTGAGCAGGGGTCTTCCTATGGCTACACCTTC
TRBV6-1	TRBJ2-3	.	.	CASSDPNTQYF	TGTGCCAGCAGTGACCCCAATACGCAGTATTTT